This passage covers 18 T cell receptor beta chains from one sample sequenced in a study of blood T cells in healthy people across ages. A second PCR, run for about 7 to 11 cycles, used a sample-barcoded 5' primer plus a J-beta primer mix. Via MiXCR, TCRdb re-called the 5' RACE reads, giving one row per CDR3 protein. The repertoire includes about 580,000 distinct CDR3 sequences, 47% of them detected once, and about 22% sits in the top ten. Sequences were obtained from blood. The receptors originated from a man older than 75 in good health.

This clonotype was observed many times. This sequence joins TRBV6-6 and TRBJ1-6; D not certain. Germline loops: CDR1 MNHNY, CDR2 SVGAGI (reference sequence). This CDR3 spans 12 amino acids. V lost 8 bases and J 6 bases, leaving 8 bases between the germline ends. CDR3 nucleotides: TGTGCCAGCGGGCAGAGTAATTCACCCCTCCACTTT. Protein sequence: CASGQSNSPLHF.

The rearrangement joins TRBV27 to TRBJ1-5, with 10 nucleotides matching TRBD1. Per the germline V gene, CDR1 is MNHEY and CDR2 is SMNVEV (reference sequence). CDR3 length: 18 amino acids. The V segment lost 4 bases and the J segment 3 bases; nucleotides outside the gene matches: 12. The DNA of the CDR3 is TGTGCCAGCAGTTACCCAGACAGGGGGCTAGGTAACAATCAGCCCCAGCATTTT. It codes for CASSYPDRGLGNNQPQHF.

V is TRBV7-2 and J is TRBJ2-7; 8 bases are a match to TRBD1. The closer fit of TRBJ2-5 to the DNA end suggests the J call may be wrong. The CDR3 is 15 residues long. Germline V lookup: CDR1 SGHTA, CDR2 FQGNSA. CDR3 sequence (DNA): TGTGCCAGCAGTCCAACCCTAAACAGGGGGGAGACCCAGTACTTC. This encodes CASSPTLNRGETQYF.

The V gene is TRBV20-1, the J gene TRBJ1-5; TRBD1 matches 9 bases. CDR3 length equals 17 residues. V shed 0 bases and J 4 bases; nucleotides not matched to a gene: 10. Germline CDR1 and CDR2: DFQATT and SNEGSKA (reference sequence). The CDR3 reads CSARDAGTGWRNQPQHF. As DNA, the CDR3 is TGCAGTGCTAGAGACGCGGGGACAGGGTGGAGGAATCAGCCCCAGCATTTT.

This clonotype was counted a few times. V usage is TRBV7-9 and J usage is TRBJ2-7; D perhaps matches TRBD1 (6 bases). The CDR3 has 13 amino acids. CDR1 and CDR2 (germline): SEHNR, FQNEAQ (reference sequence). V was clipped by 7 bases and J by 5 bases, with 15 bases between them. The CDR3 coding sequence is TGTGCCAGCAACTTGCAGGGGTCCCACGAGCAGTACTTC. Translated: CASNLQGSHEQYF.

V and J are TRBV20-1 and TRBJ1-1; no firm D call. V was pared by 1 base and J by 5 bases, with 14 bases between. Germline values: CDR1 DFQATT, CDR2 SNEGSKA (reference sequence). The CDR3 contains 14 residues. CDR3 bases: TGCAGTGCTAGAGCCCCTATAACTGGGACTGAAGCTTTCTTT. It translates to CSARAPITGTEAFF.

This clonotype appeared once. The rearrangement uses TRBV7-9 and TRBJ1-3; a possible D gene is TRBD1 (6 bases). The V and J ends lost 5 bases and 4 bases respectively, with 18 bases between them. In germline, CDR1 is SEHNR, CDR2 FQNEAQ (reference sequence). The CDR3 totals 16 residues. CDR3 sequence: CASSLRDTFAGNTIYF. The CDR3 region has the DNA TGTGCCAGCAGCCTCCGGGACACTTTTGCCGGAAACACCATATATTTT.

The chain combines TRBV7-9 with TRBJ1-4; D is uncertain. Per the germline V gene, CDR1 is SEHNR and CDR2 is FQNEAQ (reference sequence). V lost 5 bases and J lost 4, with 11 bases in between. This CDR3 is 14 amino acids long. The CDR3 DNA follows: TGTGCCAGCAGCCGAAATTTGGATAATGAAAAACTGTTTTTT. This sequence encodes CASSRNLDNEKLFF.

As to this clonotype: This sequence may be a read error, since a much larger clone differs from it by one base. The V gene is TRBV6-6, the J gene TRBJ2-5; D perhaps matches TRBD2 (6 bases). Trimming removed 8 bases from V and 3 bases from J, with 22 bases in between. The CDR3 runs to 16 residues. Germline V gene data show CDR1 as MNHNY and CDR2 as SVGAGI (reference sequence). Written as DNA, the CDR3 is TGTGCCAGCCGGTCCTCCGTACGGGGGAAGAAAGAGACCCAGTACTTC. As protein: CASRSSVRGKKETQYF.

This clonotype was seen just once. V is TRBV9 and J is TRBJ2-7; D possibly uses TRBD1 or TRBD2 (5 bases each). Germline CDR1 is SGDLS and CDR2 is YYNGEE. This CDR3 is built from 15 residues. The ends were cut back, 0 bases at V and 2 bases at J, with 12 bases in the middle. The CDR3 DNA sequence: TGTGCCAGCAGCGTAGGGGCAAGGGGACCCTACGAGCAGTACTTC. It specifies CASSVGARGPYEQYF. The variable domain in full, completed from reference TRBV9 and TRBJ2-7, reads DSGVTQTPKHLITATGQRVTLRCSPRSGDLSVYWYQQSLDQGLQFLIQYYNGEERAKGNILERFSAQQFPDLHSELNLSSLELGDSALYFCASSVGARGPYEQYFGPGTRLTVT.

The chain uses TRBV2 and TRBJ1-6, with 7 bases matching TRBD1. The CDR3 is 14 residues long. The V segment lost 1 base and the J segment 9 bases; nucleotides outside the gene matches: 3. Germline V gives CDR1 SNHLY, CDR2 FYNNEI. This CDR3 is CASSEENRGSPLHF. The CDR3 bases are TGTGCCAGCAGTGAAGAGAACAGGGGTTCACCCCTCCACTTT.

This clonotype has just a few counts. The V and J genes are TRBV7-2 and TRBJ2-1, with 8 bases lining up with TRBD2. V gave up 9 bases and J gave up 5 bases; unmatched junction bases: 6. Germline values: CDR1 SGHTA, CDR2 FQGNSA. The CDR3 extends over 13 amino acids. The CDR3 region is CASLQRGNNEQFF. DNA for the CDR3: TGTGCCAGTCTACAGCGGGGGAACAATGAGCAGTTCTTC.

The rearrangement links TRBV15 to TRBJ2-7; D is undetermined. CDR3 length: 17 residues. The V gene's germline CDR1 is LNHNV and CDR2 YYDKDF (reference sequence). V gave up 0 bases and J gave up 3 bases, with 18 bases separating them. CDR3 in amino acids: CATSRDHHDADRYEQYF. CDR3 nucleotide sequence: TGTGCCACCAGCAGAGATCATCACGACGCGGATCGCTACGAGCAGTACTTC. The variable domain in full, with the rest retrieved from reference TRBV15 and TRBJ2-7, is DAMVIQNPRYQVTQFGKPVTLSCSQTLNHNVMYWYQQKSSQAPKLLFHYYDKDFNNEADTPDNFQSRRPNTSFCFLDIRSPGLGDTAMYLCATSRDHHDADRYEQYFGPGTRLTVT.

The V and J genes are TRBV2 and TRBJ2-4; perhaps TRBD1 as D (6 bases). The J call could be wrong; TRBJ2-7 is a better fit for the DNA end. Germline CDR1 SNHLY, CDR2 FYNNEI. This CDR3 region has 17 residues. CDR3 DNA: TGTGCCAGCGACTCAAGAAAGGCCGGGACACCCAACTACGAGCAGTACTTC. This sequence encodes CASDSRKAGTPNYEQYF.

The J gene is TRBJ1-2, the V gene TRBV3-1; maybe TRBD1 (6 bases). The CDR3 is made up of 12 amino acids. From germline, CDR1 is LGHDT and CDR2 YNNKEL (reference sequence). With 8 bases removed from V and 5 bases from J, the gap between germline ends came to 12 bases. The CDR3 nucleotides are TGTGCCAGCGCCCAGGGGAATTATGGCTACACCTTC. It yields the protein CASAQGNYGYTF.

Many counts were recorded for this clonotype. This chain links TRBV6-5 with TRBJ2-1; maybe TRBD2 (5 bases). The CDR3 totals 13 residues. Looked up from germline, CDR1 is MNHEY and CDR2 is SVGAGI. V gave up 0 bases and J gave up 8 bases, with 8 bases separating them. The CDR3 DNA reads TGTGCCAGCAGTTACTCGAGGAGGCATGAGCAGTTCTTC. As protein: CASSYSRRHEQFF.

The V call is TRBV29-1, the J call TRBJ2-3; D perhaps matches TRBD2 (6 bases). Germline assignment: CDR1 SQVTM and CDR2 ANQGSEA. This CDR3 region has 12 residues. The ends were cut back, 4 bases at V and 2 bases at J, with 7 bases in the middle. The CDR3 bases are TGCAGCGTTGGCGGGGTCACAGATACGCAGTATTTT. It encodes CSVGGVTDTQYF.

The gene calls are TRBV10-3 and TRBJ2-2; D remains unclear. CDR3 length: 15 amino acids. V dropped 0 bases and J dropped 7 bases, with 12 bases sitting between them. Germline V gene sequence: CDR1 ENHRY, CDR2 SYGVKD. CDR3 protein: CAISESEGFDGELFF. As DNA, the CDR3 is TGTGCCATCAGTGAGTCGGAAGGGTTCGACGGGGAGCTGTTTTTT.